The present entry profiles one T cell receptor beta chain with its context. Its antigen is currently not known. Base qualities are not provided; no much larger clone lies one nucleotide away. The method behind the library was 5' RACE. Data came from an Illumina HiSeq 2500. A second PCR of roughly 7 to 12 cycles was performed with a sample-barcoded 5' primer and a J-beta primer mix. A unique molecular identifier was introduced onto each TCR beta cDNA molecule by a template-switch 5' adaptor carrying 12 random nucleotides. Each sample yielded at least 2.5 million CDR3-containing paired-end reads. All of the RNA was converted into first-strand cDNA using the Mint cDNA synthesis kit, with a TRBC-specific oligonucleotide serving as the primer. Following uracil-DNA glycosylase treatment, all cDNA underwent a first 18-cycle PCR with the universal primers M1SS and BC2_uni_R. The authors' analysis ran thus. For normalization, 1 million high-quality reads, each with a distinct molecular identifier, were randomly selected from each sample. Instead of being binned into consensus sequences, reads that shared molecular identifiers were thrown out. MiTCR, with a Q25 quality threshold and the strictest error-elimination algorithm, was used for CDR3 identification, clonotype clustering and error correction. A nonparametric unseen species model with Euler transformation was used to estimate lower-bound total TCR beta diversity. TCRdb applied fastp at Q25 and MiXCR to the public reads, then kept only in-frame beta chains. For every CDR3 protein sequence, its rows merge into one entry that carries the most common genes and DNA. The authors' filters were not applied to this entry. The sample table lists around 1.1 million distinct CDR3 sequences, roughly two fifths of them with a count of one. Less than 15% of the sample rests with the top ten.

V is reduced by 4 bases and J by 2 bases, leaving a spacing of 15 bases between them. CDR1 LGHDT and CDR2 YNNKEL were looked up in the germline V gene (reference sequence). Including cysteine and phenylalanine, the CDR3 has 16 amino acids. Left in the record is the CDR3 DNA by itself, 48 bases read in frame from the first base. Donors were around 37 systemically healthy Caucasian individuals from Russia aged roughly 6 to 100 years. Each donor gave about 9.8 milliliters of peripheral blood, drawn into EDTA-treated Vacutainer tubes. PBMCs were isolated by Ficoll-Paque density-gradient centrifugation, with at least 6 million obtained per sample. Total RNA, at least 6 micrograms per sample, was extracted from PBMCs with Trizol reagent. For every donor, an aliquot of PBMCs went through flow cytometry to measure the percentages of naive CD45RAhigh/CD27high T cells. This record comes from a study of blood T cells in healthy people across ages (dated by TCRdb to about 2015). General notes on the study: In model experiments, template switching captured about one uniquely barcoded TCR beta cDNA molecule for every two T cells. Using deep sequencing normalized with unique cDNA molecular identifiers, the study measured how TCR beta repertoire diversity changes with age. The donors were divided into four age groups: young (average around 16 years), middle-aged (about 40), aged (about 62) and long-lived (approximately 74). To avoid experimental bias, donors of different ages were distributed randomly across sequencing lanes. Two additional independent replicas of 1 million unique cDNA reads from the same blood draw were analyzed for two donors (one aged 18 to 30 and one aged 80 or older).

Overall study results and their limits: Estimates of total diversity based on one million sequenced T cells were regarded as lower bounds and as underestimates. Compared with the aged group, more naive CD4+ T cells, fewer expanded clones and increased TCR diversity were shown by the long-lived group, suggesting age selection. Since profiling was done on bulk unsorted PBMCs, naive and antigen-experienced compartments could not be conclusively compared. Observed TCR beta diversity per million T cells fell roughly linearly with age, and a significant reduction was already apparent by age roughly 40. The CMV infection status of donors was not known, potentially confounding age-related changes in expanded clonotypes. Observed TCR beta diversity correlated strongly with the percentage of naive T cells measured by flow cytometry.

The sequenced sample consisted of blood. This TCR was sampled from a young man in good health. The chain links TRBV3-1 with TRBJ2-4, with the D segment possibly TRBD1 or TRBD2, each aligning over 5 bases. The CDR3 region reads CASSPEPGHPKNIQYF. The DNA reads TGTGCCAGCAGCCCGGAGCCGGGGCACCCCAAAAACATTCAGTACTTC.